The clone carrying this T cell receptor (beta chain) was recorded a few times. Its antigen remains unknown. The sample belongs to a study of cytomegalovirus exposure and HLA in healthy donors. Study at large: An early data release held tens of millions of unique TCRs from HLA-typed donors.

The PCR made use of 60 Vbeta and 13 Jbeta primers. The assay was immunoSEQ multiplex PCR, and TCRdb's table has in-frame clones only and misses some. The sample consists of under 80,000 clones, about 69% of them appearing once. CDR1 is SGHVS and CDR2 is FNYEAQ in the germline V gene. The CDR3 contains 15 residues. The ends lost 2 bases at V and 5 bases at J; junction bases unmatched: 6. Study outcomes and limitations: Sequencing depth across donors, presence/absence analyses assumed, was roughly uniform. Available immune exposure information was restricted to CMV serostatus only. In a later analysis, at a false discovery rate of 0.05, approximately 16,000 TCR beta sequences matched HLA alleles.

The origin of this receptor is a woman in her 30s in good health and CMV-seronegative. The chain employs TRBV7-6 and TRBJ2-1; the match to TRBD2 covers 7 bases. The sample taken for sequencing was PBMCs. The CDR3 sequence: CASSLSPRENNEQFF. In nucleotides, the CDR3 is TGTGCCAGCAGCTTAAGCCCGCGGGAGAACAATGAGCAGTTCTTC. The whole variable domain, remainder taken from reference TRBV7-6 and TRBJ2-1, is GAGVSQSPRYKVTKRGQDVALRCDPISGHVSLYWYRQALGQGPEFLTYFNYEAQQDKSGLPNDRFSAERPEGSISTLTIQRTEQRDSAMYRCASSLSPRENNEQFFGPGTRLTVL.